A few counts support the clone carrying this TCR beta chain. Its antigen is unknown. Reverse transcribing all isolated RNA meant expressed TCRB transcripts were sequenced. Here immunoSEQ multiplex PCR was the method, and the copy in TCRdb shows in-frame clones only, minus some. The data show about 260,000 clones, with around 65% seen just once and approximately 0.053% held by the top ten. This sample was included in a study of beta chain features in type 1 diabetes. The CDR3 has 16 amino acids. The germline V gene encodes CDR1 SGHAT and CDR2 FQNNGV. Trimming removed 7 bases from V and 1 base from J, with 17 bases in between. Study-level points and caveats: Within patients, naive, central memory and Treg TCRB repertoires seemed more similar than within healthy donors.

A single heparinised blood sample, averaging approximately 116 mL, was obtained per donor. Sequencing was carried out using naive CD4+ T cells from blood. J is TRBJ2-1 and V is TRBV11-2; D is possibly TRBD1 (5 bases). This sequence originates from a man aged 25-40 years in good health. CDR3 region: CASTDARDPSYNEQFF. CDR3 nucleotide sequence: TGTGCCAGCACTGATGCCAGGGATCCTTCCTACAATGAGCAGTTCTTC. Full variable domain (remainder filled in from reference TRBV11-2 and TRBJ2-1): EAGVAQSPRYKIIEKRQSVAFWCNPISGHATLYWYQQILGQGPKLLIQFQNNGVVDDSQLPKDRFSAERLKGVDSTLKIQPAKLEDSAVYLCASTDARDPSYNEQFFGPGTRLTVL.